These 13 T cell receptor beta chains came from one sample sequenced in a study of blood T cell repertoires in COVID-19. Assay used: immunoSEQ multiplex PCR; TCRdb lists only in-frame clones, some missing. The sample lists around 200,000 clones; around 86% were seen once. Sequencing used PBMCs or T cells enriched from blood (not recorded which). The source is a man aged 40-49 years with acute COVID-19.

The chain is built from TRBV24-1 and TRBJ2-2; 8 nucleotides agree with TRBD1. Losses at the gene ends were 11 bases for V and 1 base for J; bases not matched to a gene: 5. In germline, CDR1 is KGHDR, CDR2 SFDVKD. The CDR3 extends over 14 amino acids. The CDR3 coding sequence is TGTGCCAGCACGGACAGGGTGAACACCGGGGAGCTGTTTTTT. Amino acids: CASTDRVNTGELFF.

The chain carries TRBV29-1 and TRBJ2-7; 9 bases match TRBD2. The V and J ends lost 4 bases and 4 bases, in that order; junction bases with no gene match: 2. The V gene's germline CDR1 is SQVTM and CDR2 ANQGSEA. This CDR3 has 12 amino acids. CDR3 in amino acids: CSVVLAGYEQYF. In DNA form, the CDR3 reads TGCAGCGTTGTACTAGCGGGTTACGAGCAGTACTTC.

V usage is TRBV6-6 and J usage is TRBJ1-5; TRBD1 might be the D (5 bases). The length of the CDR3 is 15 residues. The V gene's germline CDR1 is MNHNY and CDR2 SVGAGI (reference sequence). Trimming pared 2 bases from V and 7 bases from J, leaving 15 bases between. In DNA form, the CDR3 reads TGTGCCAGCAGTTACCAAGACAGCGGGGGACAGCCCCAGCATTTT. It is translated as CASSYQDSGGQPQHF.

The chain uses TRBV3-1 (or the pseudogene TRBV3-2) and TRBJ2-7, with TRBD2 matching 8 bases. The CDR3 loop spans 18 amino acids. With 0 bases clipped from V and 6 bases from J, the junction kept 16 bases outside the gene matches. The germline V gene encodes CDR1 LGHDT and CDR2 YNNKEL (reference sequence). CDR3 DNA sequence: TGTGCCAGCAGCCAAGACCTGATCAGGCCGGGAGGGGAAGGCGAGCAGTACTTC. Translating it yields CASSQDLIRPGGEGEQYF.

This chain uses TRBV6-5 with TRBJ1-1, with TRBD1 matching over 7 bases. In germline, CDR1 is MNHEY, CDR2 SVGAGI. Trimming cost V 6 bases and J 3 bases; bases outside gene matches: 7. This CDR3 is built from 14 residues. The CDR3 bases are TGTGCCAGCAGGAACAGGGGATGGGACACTGAAGCTTTCTTT. This codes for CASRNRGWDTEAFF.

The chain employs TRBV15 and TRBJ1-2; D not certain. Germline-derived CDR1 and CDR2 are LNHNV and YYDKDF (reference sequence). The CDR3 consists of 14 residues. V gave up 3 bases and J gave up 0 bases, with 8 bases separating them. The CDR3 nucleotides are TGTGCCACCAGCAGGGACTCAGCTAACTATGGCTACACCTTC. Its translation: CATSRDSANYGYTF.

This sequence joins TRBV28 and TRBJ2-2; 16 nucleotides line up with TRBD2. Germline CDR1 and CDR2: MDHEN and SYDVKM. With V trimmed by 6 bases and J by 5 bases, 6 bases remained unmatched. CDR3 size: 17 residues. CDR3 loop: CASRHGTSGRETGELFF. CDR3 nucleotide sequence: TGTGCCAGCAGACATGGGACTAGCGGGAGGGAAACCGGGGAGCTGTTTTTT. Filled out from reference TRBV28 and TRBJ2-2, the complete variable domain reads DVKVTQSSRYLVKRTGEKVFLECVQDMDHENMFWYRQDPGLGLRLIYFSYDVKMKEKGDIPEGYSVSREKKERFSLILESASTNQTSMYLCASRHGTSGRETGELFFGEGSRLTVL.

This clone was counted a single time. The CDR3 sequence is CASSLQGLGDTQYF. In nucleotides, the CDR3 is TGTGCCAGCAGCTTACAGGGGCTTGGAGATACGCAGTATTTT. The chain recombines TRBV5-4 with TRBJ2-3; 7 positions agree with TRBD1. V was pared by 2 bases and J by 5 bases, with 5 bases of the junction left unmatched. Germline loops: CDR1 SGHNT, CDR2 YYREEE (reference sequence). This CDR3 contains 14 residues.

The table lists this clone with a few counts. The V call is TRBV28, the J call TRBJ1-2, with 7 bases that match TRBD1. Germline CDR1 is MDHEN and CDR2 is SYDVKM. The junction had 7 bases not matched to a gene; V was cut back by 4 bases and J by 5 bases. This CDR3 is built from 14 residues. CDR3 sequence: CASSSPTGSYGYTF. CDR3 coding DNA: TGTGCCAGCAGTTCCCCGACAGGGTCATATGGCTACACCTTC.

The chain employs TRBV7-2 and TRBJ2-7, with 8 bases that match TRBD2. V lost 3 bases to trimming and J lost 0 bases; unmatched junction nucleotides: 4. The CDR3 is 15 amino acids. CDR1 is SGHTA, CDR2 FQGNSA, per germline. DNA of the CDR3: TGTGCCAGCAGCTTTTCAAGCGGGAGCTCCTACGAGCAGTACTTC. Amino acids: CASSFSSGSSYEQYF.

The J gene is TRBJ2-3, the V gene TRBV4-2; 7 bases line up with TRBD2. The CDR3 sequence is 18 residues long. Germline assignment: CDR1 LGHNA and CDR2 YNFKEQ. Unmatched junction bases numbered 9, after V lost 0 bases and J lost 0 bases. The CDR3 region has the DNA TGTGCCAGCAGCCAAGAAATCCGACTAGCCCTAAGCACAGATACGCAGTATTTT. Translation: CASSQEIRLALSTDTQYF.

V usage is TRBV18 and J usage is TRBJ1-4; 8 bases map to TRBD1. Germline lookup yields CDR1 KGHSH and CDR2 LQKENI. V lost 2 bases and J lost 7; bases outside the gene matches: 3. CDR3 length: 14 residues. In DNA, the CDR3 is TGTGCCAGCTCACCAGACAGGGGCCCTGAAAAACTGTTTTTT. Its protein is CASSPDRGPEKLFF.

J is TRBJ1-1 and V is TRBV15; D gene ambiguous. Germline lookup yields CDR1 LNHNV and CDR2 YYDKDF (reference sequence). Trimming left V 3 bases short and J 1 base short, with 12 bases between. This CDR3 contains 15 residues. The CDR3 DNA reads TGTGCCACCAGCAGTCCCGGGAGGGAGAACACTGAAGCTTTCTTT. Its protein product is CATSSPGRENTEAFF.